These T cell receptor beta chains were read from a single sample in a study of molecular identifiers for immune sequencing clone quantification. Via MiXCR, TCRdb re-called the PCR reads, giving one row per CDR3 protein. The sample records about 640,000 distinct CDR3 sequences, 15% to 20% being singletons. The sample taken for sequencing was naive CD8+ T cells from blood, with Jurkat cell RNA spiked in. These TCRs come from a human donor in good health. Some libraries in this study had Jurkat cell RNA spiked in. Each CDR3 is given with its conserved first and last residue. Each record gives: clone size, V gene, D gene, J gene, CDR3 DNA, CDR3 protein. The D gene is left open where the match is weak. Some rows mark clone size as missing; the rest say once, few, many or name a class of expanded clone.

many	TRBV6-5	-	TRBJ1-4	TGTGCCAGCAGTCCTTTTGATGGGCGAAATGAAAAACTGTTTTTT	CASSPFDGRNEKLFF
many	TRBV29-1	TRBD2	TRBJ2-7	TGCAGCGTTGAAGATCGCGGGAGCGCCTACGAGCAGTACTTC	CSVEDRGSAYEQYF
many	TRBV20-1	TRBD2	TRBJ2-3	TGCAGTGCTAGACCATTAGCGGGGACCCCAGATACGCAGTATTTT	CSARPLAGTPDTQYF
few	TRBV10-3	-	TRBJ2-1	TGTGCCATCAAGGAGCTAGCCTTATATGAGCAGTTCTTC	CAIKELALYEQFF
few	TRBV6-2/TRBV6-3	TRBD2	TRBJ2-1	TGTGCCAGCAGTTACCCGTCCCCAGCGGGGGCGACTAATGAGCAGTTCTTC	CASSYPSPAGATNEQFF
many	TRBV30	-	TRBJ2-3	TGTGCCTGGAACCAAGACACAGATACGCAGTATTTT	CAWNQDTDTQYF
many	TRBV5-6	-	TRBJ2-7	TGTGCCAGCAGTTGGGACCGAAGCTCCTACGAGCAGTACTTC	CASSWDRSSYEQYF
many	TRBV6-5	-	TRBJ1-2	TGTGCCAGCAGTTCATCAGGGGTCGGCTACACCTTC	CASSSSGVGYTF
-	TRBV7-9	-	TRBJ2-5	TGTGCCAGCAGCCCCCGGGGACCCGTACCCAAGCAGGGGACCCAGTACTTC	CASSPRGPVPKQGTQYF
many	TRBV12-3/TRBV12-4	TRBD2	TRBJ2-3	TGTGCCAGCAAAACCCCCGGGGGGGGTCGAGATACGCAGTATTTT	CASKTPGGGRDTQYF
-	TRBV19	TRBD1	TRBJ2-1	TGTGCCAGTGCAAGACAGGGCTCCTACAGTGAGCAGTTCTTC	CASARQGSYSEQFF
many	TRBV30	TRBD1	TRBJ2-3	TGTGCCTGGGCACAACCGACAGGGTGGAAATATTTT	CAWAQPTGWKYF
many	TRBV27	TRBD1	TRBJ2-2	TGTGCCAGCAGTTACAGGGGTGGACCCGGGGAGCTGTTTTTT	CASSYRGGPGELFF
-	TRBV27	TRBD2	TRBJ2-1	TGTGCCAGCAGTTTATATTTAGCGGGAGGGCCGGATGAGCAGTTCTTC	CASSLYLAGGPDEQFF
many	TRBV6-2/TRBV6-3	-	TRBJ2-7	TGTGCCAGCAGTTACTCGCCGGTTACCTACGAGCAGTACTTC	CASSYSPVTYEQYF
few	TRBV2	-	TRBJ2-1	TGTGCCAGCAGTGCCGGGGGCCGCTTCTTC	CASSAGGRFF
many	TRBV20-1	-	TRBJ2-3	TGCAGTGCTAGAGGAGTCGGTAGCCGGCACCCCACAGATACGCAGTATTTT	CSARGVGSRHPTDTQYF
-	TRBV7-3	TRBD2	TRBJ2-5	TGTGCCCGCAGCGATTACGGGACTAGCGGCCAAGAGACCCAGTACTTC	CARSDYGTSGQETQYF
-	TRBV19	-	TRBJ1-6	TGTGCCAGTAGTATACGCCAGAGCTCCTATAATTCACCCCTCCACTTT	CASSIRQSSYNSPLHF
few	TRBV5-6	-	TRBJ2-5	TGTGCCAGCAAACTCAGGGGAGGTGTCTGGGAGACCCAGTACTTC	CASKLRGGVWETQYF
many	TRBV7-9	TRBD1	TRBJ2-7	TGTGCCAGCAGCCACGCAGGGACAGGGGCCTACGAGCAGTACTTC	CASSHAGTGAYEQYF
few	TRBV29-1	-	TRBJ1-2	TGCAGCGTGGTTGACAGCTATGGCTACACCTTC	CSVVDSYGYTF
few	TRBV19	TRBD1	TRBJ2-7	TGTGCCAGTAGTCCTCACCCGGGACAGGGAACCTACAAGCAGTACTTC	CASSPHPGQGTYKQYF
many	TRBV2	TRBD2	TRBJ2-7	TGTGCCAGCAGTGACGGGGGGGGCCTCTCCTACGAGCAGTACTTC	CASSDGGGLSYEQYF
few	TRBV11-3	TRBD1	TRBJ2-5	TGTGCCAGCAGCTCTGGGACAGGGGGGACCCAGTACTTC	CASSSGTGGTQYF